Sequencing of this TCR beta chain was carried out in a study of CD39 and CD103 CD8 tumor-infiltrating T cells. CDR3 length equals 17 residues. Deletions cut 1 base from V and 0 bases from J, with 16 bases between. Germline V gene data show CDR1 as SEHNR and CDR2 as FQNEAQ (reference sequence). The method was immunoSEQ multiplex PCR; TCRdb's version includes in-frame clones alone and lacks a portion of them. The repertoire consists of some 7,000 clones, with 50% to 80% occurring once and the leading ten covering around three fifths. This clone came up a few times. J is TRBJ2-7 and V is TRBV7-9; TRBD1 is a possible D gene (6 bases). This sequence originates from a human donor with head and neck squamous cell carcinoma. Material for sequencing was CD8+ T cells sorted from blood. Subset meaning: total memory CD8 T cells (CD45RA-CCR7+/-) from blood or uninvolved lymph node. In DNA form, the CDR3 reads TGTGCCAGCAGCTTAGGCCTTCAAGAGGGGGACTCCTACGAGCAGTACTTC. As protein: CASSLGLQEGDSYEQYF.